These 32 T cell receptor beta chains were all obtained from the same sample, sequenced in a study of T-cell memory formation after mild COVID-19. Using its own MiXCR run on the 5' RACE reads, TCRdb lists one record per CDR3 protein. The table shows under 450,000 distinct CDR3 sequences, with approximately 15% occurring only once. Sequencing was performed on PBMCs or a T cell subset sorted from them (not recorded which). The receptor set was obtained from a man younger than 35 who had mild COVID-19 (a few samples of this study predate the infection). Cell type and time point are not known.

This clonotype has more than one count but fewer than ten. J is TRBJ1-2 and V is TRBV4-2; perhaps TRBD1 as D (6 bases). CDR1 and CDR2 (germline): LGHNA, YNFKEQ. This CDR3 has 15 amino acids. V lost 0 bases and J lost 3, with 11 bases in between. The CDR3 region is CASSQEGARDYGYTF. The CDR3 DNA is TGTGCCAGCAGCCAAGAGGGGGCGCGTGACTATGGCTACACCTTC.

This clonotype turned up a few times. V gene TRBV4-3 combines with J gene TRBJ2-1, with a tentative D call TRBD2 (5 bases). Per germline, CDR1 LGHNA and CDR2 YSLEER. V dropped 2 bases and J dropped 7 bases, with 15 bases sitting between them. CDR3 size: 15 residues. DNA for the CDR3: TGCGCCAGCAGCCAAAGCTGGGAGCTTGGAAATGAGCAGTTCTTC. Encoded protein: CASSQSWELGNEQFF.

This clonotype was found many times. The V and J genes are TRBV3-1 and TRBJ1-2, with 9 bases that match TRBD1. V trimming: 2 bases; J trimming: 7 bases; junction bases outside the gene matches: 2. This CDR3 has 13 residues. The germline V gene has CDR1 LGHDT and CDR2 YNNKEL (reference sequence). The CDR3 protein is CASSQLQGAGYTF. The CDR3 nucleotides read TGTGCCAGCAGCCAATTACAGGGGGCTGGCTACACCTTC.

The rearrangement joins TRBV6-2 or TRBV6-3 to TRBJ1-2; D is perhaps TRBD1 (5 bases). V dropped 2 bases and J dropped 3 bases, with 7 bases sitting between them. This CDR3 is built from 13 residues. Germline CDR1 is MNHEY and CDR2 is SVGEGT. CDR3 sequence reads: CASSYQGYYGYTF. In nucleotides, the CDR3 is TGTGCCAGCAGTTACCAGGGTTACTATGGCTACACCTTC.

This clonotype has a handful of counts. This sequence joins TRBV7-8 and TRBJ1-6; D ambiguous. The germline CDR1 and CDR2 sequences are SGHVS and FQNEAQ. The length of the CDR3 is 18 residues. The germline V and J ends were trimmed by 1 base and 10 bases, with 23 bases remaining between them. In DNA, the CDR3 is TGTGCCAGCAGCTTAGGCTTGGCCTCGACCTGGGGAGGGTCACCCCTCCACTTT. This translates into CASSLGLASTWGGSPLHF. The full variable domain, with the rest looked up from reference TRBV7-8 and TRBJ1-6, is GAGVSQSPRYKVAKRGQDVALRCDPISGHVSLFWYQQALGQGPEFLTYFQNEAQLDKSGLPSDRFFAERPEGSVSTLKIQRTQQEDSAVYLCASSLGLASTWGGSPLHFGNGTRLTVT.

This clonotype was seen only a few times. The CDR3 DNA is TGTGCCTGGAGCCGGGGCTTAGGAGGGGCCCAGCATTTT. Protein product: CAWSRGLGGAQHF. The J gene is TRBJ1-5, the V gene TRBV30, with D perhaps matching TRBD1 (5 bases). The CDR3 length is 13 residues. V lost 3 bases and J 11 bases, leaving 17 bases between the germline ends. Germline V CDR1 and CDR2: GTSNPN, SVGIG (reference sequence). The whole variable domain, filled in from reference TRBV30 and TRBJ1-5, reads SQTIHQWPATLVQPVGSPLSLECTVEGTSNPNLYWYRQAAGRGLQLLFYSVGIGQISSEVPQNLSASRPQDRQFILSSKKLLLSDSGFYLCAWSRGLGGAQHFGDGTRLSIL.

This rearrangement joins TRBV12-3 or TRBV12-4 to TRBJ1-1; tentative D call: TRBD1 (5 bases). The CDR3 totals 12 residues. The ends were cut back, 3 bases at V and 10 bases at J, with 12 bases in the middle. CDR3 amino acids: CASSLGPSLAFF. CDR3 nucleotide sequence: TGTGCCAGCAGTTTGGGACCTTCGCTAGCTTTCTTT.

In this sample, this clonotype turned up a few times. The V call is TRBV6-6, the J call TRBJ2-5, with TRBD2 matching over 13 bases. J was trimmed by 7 bases and V by 6 bases; bases with no gene match: 8. Germline CDR1 reads MNHNY; CDR2 reads SVGAGI (reference sequence). The CDR3 has 15 amino acids. The CDR3 here is CASRGLAGRAMTQYF. The CDR3 DNA reads TGTGCCAGCAGGGGACTAGCGGGGAGGGCAATGACCCAGTACTTC.

The chain employs TRBV7-6 and TRBJ2-5; 9 nucleotides agree with TRBD2. The CDR3 spans 16 residues. The V gene's germline CDR1 is SGHVS and CDR2 FNYEAQ. Losses at the gene ends were 6 bases for V and 5 bases for J; bases not matched to a gene: 13. The CDR3 loop is CASRRALAGRVETQYF. CDR3 DNA sequence: TGTGCCAGCAGACGAGCCCTAGCGGGGAGGGTGGAGACCCAGTACTTC.

The J gene is TRBJ1-2, the V gene TRBV29-1, with a tentative D call TRBD1 (5 bases). This CDR3 comprises 11 residues. Germline loops: CDR1 SQVTM, CDR2 ANQGSEA. V lost 7 bases, J lost 4 bases, and 10 bases lay in between. The CDR3 DNA reads as TGCAGCGCCATCGACAGCTATGGCTACACCTTC. Translation: CSAIDSYGYTF.

This clonotype was recorded at least ten times. This rearrangement joins TRBV9 to TRBJ1-1, with D perhaps TRBD1 (5 bases). CDR3 length: 15 amino acids. V lost 1 base and J 5 bases, leaving 15 bases between the germline ends. Germline V gives CDR1 SGDLS, CDR2 YYNGEE. The CDR3 bases are TGTGCCAGCAGCGTAAACGTCCAGGGACTGACTGAAGCTTTCTTT. Translated: CASSVNVQGLTEAFF.

This chain links TRBV3-1 with TRBJ2-1; maybe TRBD2 (6 bases). Germline lookup yields CDR1 LGHDT and CDR2 YNNKEL (reference sequence). The CDR3 is made up of 18 amino acids. Trimming pared 0 bases from V and 4 bases from J, leaving 19 bases between. The CDR3 reads CASSQDRRGLRIYNEQFF. The CDR3 DNA follows: TGTGCCAGCAGCCAAGATAGGCGGGGACTCAGAATATACAATGAGCAGTTCTTC.

The CDR3 region is CASSLAPVNTQYF. CDR3 DNA sequence: TGTGCCAGCAGTCTCGCCCCTGTGAATACGCAGTATTTT. The gene calls are TRBV27 and TRBJ2-3; D gene uncertain. Germline V gives CDR1 MNHEY, CDR2 SMNVEV (reference sequence). The germline V and J ends were trimmed by 5 bases and 7 bases, with 13 bases remaining between them. CDR3 length: 13 residues.

This clonotype came up a few times. The chain uses TRBV11-2 and TRBJ1-5; D remains unclear. Germline V gene sequence: CDR1 SGHAT, CDR2 FQNNGV. Trimming removed 0 bases at V and 9 bases at J, with 9 bases between. This CDR3 spans 13 amino acids. The CDR3: CASSLDASRPQHF. Here the CDR3 DNA reads TGTGCCAGCAGCTTAGATGCCTCCCGGCCCCAGCATTTT.

The genes are TRBV7-9 and TRBJ2-1; the D is unclear. Germline CDR1 SEHNR, CDR2 FQNEAQ (reference sequence). V dropped 5 bases and J dropped 2 bases, with 10 bases sitting between them. The CDR3 runs 14 residues. CDR3 protein: CASSLVRPYNEQFF. The DNA for the CDR3 is TGTGCCAGCAGCCTGGTACGGCCCTACAATGAGCAGTTCTTC.

The chain uses TRBV28 and TRBJ1-2, with no clear D. CDR1 and CDR2 (germline): MDHEN, SYDVKM. V lost 7 bases and J 6 bases, leaving 12 bases between the germline ends. The length of the CDR3 is 12 residues. The CDR3 DNA reads as TGTGCCAGCACCCCGGTCAGTGATGGCTACACCTTC. This translates into CASTPVSDGYTF.

The V and J genes are TRBV7-9 and TRBJ1-6; tentative D call: TRBD1 (6 bases). Trimming left V 4 bases short and J 3 bases short, with 13 bases between. Per the germline V gene, CDR1 is SEHNR and CDR2 is FQNEAQ (reference sequence). The CDR3 length is 16 residues. The CDR3 loop is CASSSTGPLYNSPLHF. The CDR3 coding sequence is TGTGCCAGCAGCTCGACAGGTCCCCTCTATAATTCACCCCTCCACTTT.

J is TRBJ2-5 and V is TRBV7-2, with D perhaps TRBD2 (5 bases). The CDR3 is 15 amino acids. V lost 5 bases, J lost 4 bases, and 17 bases lay in between. Germline values: CDR1 SGHTA, CDR2 FQGNSA. The CDR3 bases are TGTGCCAGCAGCCCCCAATATTGGAGCGGAGAGACCCAGTACTTC. Residues: CASSPQYWSGETQYF.

This clonotype was counted only a few times. V and J are TRBV7-2 and TRBJ2-7, with D hard to call. CDR3 length: 15 residues. V gave up 4 bases and J gave up 1 base, with 14 bases separating them. Germline CDR1 SGHTA, CDR2 FQGNSA. CDR3 in amino acids: CASSSRAGPSYEQYF. The CDR3 nucleotides are TGTGCCAGCAGCTCCCGGGCAGGCCCGTCCTACGAGCAGTACTTC. Looking up the rest from reference TRBV7-2 and TRBJ2-7 gives the full variable domain: GAGVSQSPSNKVTEKGKDVELRCDPISGHTALYWYRQSLGQGLEFLIYFQGNSAPDKSGLPSDRFSAERTGGSVSTLTIQRTQQEDSAVYLCASSSRAGPSYEQYFGPGTRLTVT.

This clonotype was recorded a few times. J is TRBJ1-3 and V is TRBV12-3 or TRBV12-4; no reliable D call. Trimming removed 5 bases at V and 7 bases at J, with 6 bases between. The CDR3 runs 11 residues. The CDR3 here is CASSPFNTIYF. CDR3 bases: TGTGCCAGCAGTCCCTTTAACACCATATATTTT.

Only a few counts were recorded for this clonotype. V is TRBV7-3 and J is TRBJ2-7; D is unclear. Trimming left V 0 bases short and J 2 bases short, with 11 bases between. This CDR3 comprises 15 residues. The germline CDR1 and CDR2 sequences are SGHTA and FQGTGA. The CDR3 loop is CASSLTSAPTYEQYV. CDR3 bases: TGTGCCAGCAGCTTAACGTCAGCACCAACCTACGAGCAGTACGTC.

This clonotype was seen a few times. The chain employs TRBV10-3 and TRBJ2-1, with 7 bases fitting TRBD2. Germline lookup yields CDR1 ENHRY and CDR2 SYGVKD. The CDR3 consists of 15 residues. The junction had 11 bases not matched to a gene; V was cut back by 10 bases and J by 2 bases. CDR3 nucleotide sequence: TGTGCCACGCGCCACAGCGGGGAGGCCTACAATGAGCAGTTCTTC. Its translation is CATRHSGEAYNEQFF.

This clonotype was observed a handful of times. The chain uses TRBV6-2 or TRBV6-3 and TRBJ1-3; D is ambiguous. CDR1 is MNHEY, CDR2 SVGEGT, per germline. The CDR3 runs 16 residues. Between the trimmed V and J ends, which lost 2 bases and 0 bases, there was a span of 11 bases. In DNA, the CDR3 is TGTGCCAGCAGTTACCGGCCTCGGAGCTCTGGAAACACCATATATTTT. It is translated as CASSYRPRSSGNTIYF.

This clonotype was recorded many times. The chain combines TRBV20-1 with TRBJ2-5; D is unclear. The CDR3 is 11 residues long. Trimming removed 6 bases from V and 1 base from J, with 6 bases in between. Per the germline V gene, CDR1 is DFQATT and CDR2 is SNEGSKA (reference sequence). CDR3 coding DNA: TGCAGTGCCAGAAGCCAAGAGACCCAGTACTTC. Its translation is CSARSQETQYF.

The rearrangement links TRBV7-2 to TRBJ2-7, with TRBD2 matching over 8 bases. The CDR3 has 15 amino acids. The germline V gene encodes CDR1 SGHTA and CDR2 FQGNSA. V dropped 2 bases and J dropped 0; count of bases not matched to a gene: 3. The CDR3 sequence is CASSLRGGISYEQYV. Written as DNA, the CDR3 is TGTGCCAGCAGCTTACGGGGGGGCATCTCCTACGAGCAGTACGTC.

This clonotype was detected many times. The V gene is TRBV20-1, the J gene TRBJ2-7; D possibly corresponds to TRBD2 (5 bases). CDR1 is DFQATT and CDR2 is SNEGSKA in the germline V gene (reference sequence). Between the trimmed V and J ends, which lost 0 bases and 2 bases, there was a span of 8 bases. The CDR3 is made up of 13 amino acids. CDR3 bases: TGCAGTGCTAGAGATGCACTAGCCTACGAGCAGTACTTC. Translated, it gives CSARDALAYEQYF.

J is TRBJ2-3 and V is TRBV4-1; 7 bases align to TRBD2. Germline-derived CDR1 and CDR2 are MGHRA and YSYEKL. The V gene end was trimmed by 0 bases and the J gene end by 0 bases; junction bases not matched to a gene: 6. This CDR3 region has 17 residues. The CDR3 DNA reads as TGCGCCAGCAGCCAAGATCTACTAGCGACGAGCACAGATACGCAGTATTTT. It translates to CASSQDLLATSTDTQYF.

In its sample, this clonotype was seen a few times. The genes are TRBV20-1 and TRBJ2-7; no firm D call. Looked up from germline, CDR1 is DFQATT and CDR2 is SNEGSKA (reference sequence). This CDR3 has 13 amino acids. The ends were cut back, 2 bases at V and 0 bases at J, with 8 bases in the middle. The chain's CDR3 is CSARQESSYEQYF. The CDR3 DNA reads as TGCAGTGCTAGACAGGAATCCTCCTACGAGCAGTACTTC.

CDR3 coding DNA: TGCGCCAGCAGCCTATACTTGGAAGATACGCAGTATTTT. This translates into CASSLYLEDTQYF. The chain couples TRBV5-1 to TRBJ2-3; D ambiguous. CDR1 and CDR2 (germline): SGHRS, YFSETQ. This CDR3 has 13 residues. V shed 4 bases and J shed 5 bases, with 11 bases lying between them. Complete variable domain (other parts from reference TRBV5-1 and TRBJ2-3): KAGVTQTPRYLIKTRGQQVTLSCSPISGHRSVSWYQQTPGQGLQFLFEYFSETQRNKGNFPGRFSGRQFSNSRSEMNVSTLELGDSALYLCASSLYLEDTQYFGPGTRLTVL.

This clonotype was counted many times. The genes are TRBV4-3 and TRBJ2-3; 8 nucleotides agree with TRBD2. CDR1 and CDR2 (germline): LGHNA, YSLEER. Trimming removed 0 bases from V and 5 bases from J; junction bases left unmatched: 4. This CDR3 is built from 15 residues. The chain's CDR3 is CASSQDSSGGDTQYF. In nucleotides, the CDR3 is TGCGCCAGCAGCCAAGATTCCAGCGGGGGAGATACGCAGTATTTT.

This clonotype was picked up many times. This chain joins TRBV6-2 or TRBV6-3 and TRBJ2-2; no reliable D call. This CDR3 contains 15 residues. Per germline, CDR1 MNHEY and CDR2 SVGEGT. V was cut by 8 bases and J by 6 bases, with 19 bases left in between. The CDR3 bases are TGTGCCAGCGGAGACGGAAATCATCAAGCCGGGGAGCTGTTTTTT. This sequence encodes CASGDGNHQAGELFF.

This clonotype was observed a few times. The chain uses TRBV20-1 and TRBJ1-2; 8 nucleotides agree with TRBD1. Trimming at V came to 5 bases and at J to 8 bases, leaving 7 bases not matched to a gene. The CDR3 is 12 residues long. Germline lookup yields CDR1 DFQATT and CDR2 SNEGSKA (reference sequence). CDR3 amino acids: CSAYLQGGGYTF. The CDR3, as DNA: TGCAGTGCTTATCTACAGGGGGGAGGCTACACCTTC.